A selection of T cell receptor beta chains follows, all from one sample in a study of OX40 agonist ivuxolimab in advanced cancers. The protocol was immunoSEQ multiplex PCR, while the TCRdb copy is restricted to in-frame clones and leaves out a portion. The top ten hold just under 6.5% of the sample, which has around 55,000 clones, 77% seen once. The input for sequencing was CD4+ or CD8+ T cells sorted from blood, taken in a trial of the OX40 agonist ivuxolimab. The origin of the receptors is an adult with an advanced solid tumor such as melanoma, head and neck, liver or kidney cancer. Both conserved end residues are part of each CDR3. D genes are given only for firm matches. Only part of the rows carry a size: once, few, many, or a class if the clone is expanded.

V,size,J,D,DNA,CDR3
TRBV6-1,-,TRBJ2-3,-,TGTGCCAGCACGGAACAGGGAGGCACAGATACGCAGTATTTT,CASTEQGGTDTQYF
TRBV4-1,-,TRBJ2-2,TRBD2,TGCGCCAGCAGCCATGGAAATCTAGCGGGGGGGCCCGGGGAGCTGTTTTTT,CASSHGNLAGGPGELFF
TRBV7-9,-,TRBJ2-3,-,TGTGCCAGCAGCTCTCGGACTGGCAGGGATACGCAGTATTTT,CASSSRTGRDTQYF
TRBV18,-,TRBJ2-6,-,TGTGCCAGCTCACCAAACAGTCCCTCTGGGGCCAACGTCCTGACTTTC,CASSPNSPSGANVLTF
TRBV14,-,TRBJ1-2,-,TGTGCCAGCAGCCCAGGGACTTCTTATGGCTACACCTTC,CASSPGTSYGYTF
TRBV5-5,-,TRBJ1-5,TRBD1,TGTGCCAGCAGCGAGGGACAGCTACTGAATCAGCCCCAGCATTTT,CASSEGQLLNQPQHF
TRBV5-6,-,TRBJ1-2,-,TGTGCCAGCAGCTTTAGACGGCCCTATGGCTACACCTTC,CASSFRRPYGYTF
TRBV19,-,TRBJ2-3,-,TGTGCCAGTAGTATAGACGGGGGCACAGATACGCAGTATTTT,CASSIDGGTDTQYF
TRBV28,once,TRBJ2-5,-,TGTGCCAGCAGTCCCCTCCTATGGAGGGAGACCCAGTACTTC,CASSPLLWRETQYF
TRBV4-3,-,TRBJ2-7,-,TGCGCCAGCAGCCGGGCCCCTGGTAGAGATTCCTACGAGCAGTACTTC,CASSRAPGRDSYEQYF
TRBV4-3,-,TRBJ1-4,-,TGCGCCAGCAGCCAAGATTTAGTTGCGGCAGCAACTAATGAAAAACTGTTTTTT,CASSQDLVAAATNEKLFF
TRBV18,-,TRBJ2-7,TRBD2,TGTGCCAGCTCCGCCGGGACTAGTTTGGAGCAGTACTTC,CASSAGTSLEQYF
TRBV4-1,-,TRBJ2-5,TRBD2,TGCGCCAGCAGCCAAGGTCCGTTTGGGACTAGGAGGCAAGAGACCCAGTACTTC,CASSQGPFGTRRQETQYF
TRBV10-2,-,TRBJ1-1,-,TGCGCCAGCAGTGAGTCCGTTGGCAGATTGAACACTGAAGCTTTCTTT,CASSESVGRLNTEAFF
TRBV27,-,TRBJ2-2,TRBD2,TGTGCCAGCAGTTCCCTAGCGGGAGGGCTCACCGGGGAGCTGTTTTTT,CASSSLAGGLTGELFF
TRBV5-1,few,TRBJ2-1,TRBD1,TGCGCCAGCACCTCATCGGACAGGGGGTTATCCGAGCAGTTCTTC,CASTSSDRGLSEQFF
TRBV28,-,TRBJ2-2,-,TGTGCCAGCAGTTTATATGGGGGCACCGGGGAGCTGTTTTTT,CASSLYGGTGELFF
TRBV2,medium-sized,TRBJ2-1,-,TGTGCCAGCACGGCATCGCTACAATGGGAGCAGTTCTTC,CASTASLQWEQFF
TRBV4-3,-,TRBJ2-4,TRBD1,TGCGCCAGCAGCCAAGATTTAACGACAGGGGGGAGAAACATTCAGTACTTC,CASSQDLTTGGRNIQYF
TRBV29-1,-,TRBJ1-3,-,TGCAGCGTTGGGCAGGCCCTGGGAAACACCATATATTTT,CSVGQALGNTIYF
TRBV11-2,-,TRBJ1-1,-,TGTGCCGGAAGCAGGGTCGAGAACACTGAAGCTTTCTTT,CAGSRVENTEAFF
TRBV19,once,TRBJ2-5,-,TGTGCCAGTAGCCGACAGATCCAAGAGACCCAGTACTTC,CASSRQIQETQYF
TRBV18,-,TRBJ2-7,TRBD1,TGTGCCAGCTCATCCTCTGTAAGGGACAGGCGGTCACCCTACTCCTACGAGCAGTACTTC,CASSSSVRDRRSPYSYEQYF
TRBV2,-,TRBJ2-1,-,TGTGCCAGCAGTGAAGATTGGGGGGCCTACAATGAGCAGTTCTTC,CASSEDWGAYNEQFF
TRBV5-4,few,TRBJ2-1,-,TGTGCCAGCACCCTCAAGGGGCGGGGACCATACAATGAGCAGTTCTTC,CASTLKGRGPYNEQFF
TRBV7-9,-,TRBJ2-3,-,TGTGCCAGCAGCCCCGGTCATCGGTACAGAGACACAGATACGCAGTATTTT,CASSPGHRYRDTDTQYF
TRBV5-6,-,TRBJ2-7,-,TGTGCCAGCAGCAGGGGACGGAAACTCGAGCAGTACTTC,CASSRGRKLEQYF
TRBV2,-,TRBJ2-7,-,TGTGCCAGCAGTGAAGGGGGGACGGGGAACGAGCAGTACTTC,CASSEGGTGNEQYF